This entry lists 32 T cell receptor beta chains sequenced from one sample in a study of technical replicates of blood from several donors. TCRdb keeps only in-frame clones here, not all; method: immunoSEQ multiplex PCR. The sample has about 68,000 clones; roughly 97% are singletons. Sequencing was performed on T cells isolated from PBMCs. These receptors were taken from a human donor in good health.

As DNA, the CDR3 is TGTGCCAGCAGAAGCCTGGTTCGTTCTCCGACTGAAGCTTTCTTT. Translation gives CASRSLVRSPTEAFF. The genes are TRBV27 and TRBJ1-1; D not certain. The ends were cut back, 6 bases at V and 5 bases at J, with 19 bases in the middle. The CDR3 is 15 amino acids. Germline loops: CDR1 MNHEY, CDR2 SMNVEV (reference sequence).

The CDR3 protein is CASSEGPQGYGGYTF. As DNA, the CDR3 is TGTGCCAGCAGTGAAGGCCCCCAGGGCTACGGTGGCTACACCTTC. The J gene is TRBJ1-2, the V gene TRBV6-1; maybe TRBD1 (5 bases). CDR3 length: 15 residues. Per germline, CDR1 MNHNS and CDR2 SASEGT. With 1 base removed from V and 7 bases from J, the gap between germline ends came to 16 bases.

The DNA for the CDR3 is TGTGCCAGTAGTACCATACTAGCGGGAGGTACCTACGAGCAGTACTTC. Residues: CASSTILAGGTYEQYF. J is TRBJ2-7 and V is TRBV19; 12 bases fit TRBD2. V shed 4 bases, J shed 2 bases, and the junction held 6 bases outside the gene matches. CDR3 length: 16 residues. Germline CDR1 reads LNHDA; CDR2 reads SQIVND (reference sequence).

Only one count was recorded for this clone. V is TRBV5-1 and J is TRBJ2-7; TRBD2 aligns across 8 bases. This CDR3 region has 16 residues. The germline V gene has CDR1 SGHRS and CDR2 YFSETQ. With 1 base clipped from V and 0 bases from J, the junction kept 6 bases outside the gene matches. The DNA of the CDR3 is TGCGCCAGCAGCTTGAATGTGGGGACTAGCTCCTACGAGCAGTACTTC. This sequence encodes CASSLNVGTSSYEQYF.

The V gene is TRBV15, the J gene TRBJ1-4; the D gene is possibly TRBD1 (5 bases). This CDR3 is built from 17 residues. CDR1 is LNHNV, CDR2 YYDKDF, per germline (reference sequence). Trimming removed 0 bases from V and 8 bases from J, with 19 bases in between. The DNA of the CDR3 is TGTGCCACCAGCAGAGATCGGTTGGGACTGGGTGGGGAAAAACTGTTTTTT. Translated, it gives CATSRDRLGLGGEKLFF.

This chain joins TRBV7-9 and TRBJ2-1; D is unclear. The CDR3 consists of 12 residues. Germline loops: CDR1 SEHNR, CDR2 FQNEAQ (reference sequence). Deletions cut 1 base from V and 8 bases from J, with 6 bases between. The CDR3 here is CASSLVAYEQFF. The CDR3 region has the DNA TGTGCCAGCAGCTTAGTTGCGTATGAGCAGTTCTTC.

Here the CDR3 DNA reads TGTGCCTGGACTAGCGGAGGGGACATTCAGTACTTC. Translation gives CAWTSGGDIQYF. The V gene is TRBV30, the J gene TRBJ2-4, with 7 bases aligning to TRBD2. V was pared by 4 bases and J by 8 bases, with 5 bases of the junction left unmatched. Germline V lookup: CDR1 GTSNPN, CDR2 SVGIG (reference sequence). The CDR3 is 12 residues long.

A single count supports this clone. J is TRBJ2-7 and V is TRBV6-1, with TRBD2 identical over 7 bases. This CDR3 comprises 16 residues. Trimming removed 2 bases from V and 0 bases from J; junction bases left unmatched: 7. The germline CDR1 and CDR2 sequences are MNHNS and SASEGT. In DNA form, the CDR3 reads TGTGCCAGCAGTGAATCTAGCGGCTTCAGCTCCTACGAGCAGTACTTC. The encoded protein is CASSESSGFSSYEQYF.

V and J are TRBV27 and TRBJ2-5, with 7 bases identical to TRBD2. There are 15 residues in the CDR3. Germline CDR1 MNHEY, CDR2 SMNVEV (reference sequence). J was trimmed by 2 bases and V by 4 bases; bases with no gene match: 7. As DNA, the CDR3 is TGTGCCAGCAGTTCCTACGCCGGGGGGCAAGAGACCCAGTACTTC. The encoded protein is CASSSYAGGQETQYF.

The V gene is TRBV2, the J gene TRBJ1-1; the match to TRBD1 covers 8 bases. This CDR3 comprises 12 residues. The germline V gene encodes CDR1 SNHLY and CDR2 FYNNEI. Trimming at V came to 10 bases and at J to 7 bases, leaving 8 bases not matched to a gene. CDR3 amino acids: CATTGGPLEAFF. The DNA for the CDR3 is TGTGCCACCACAGGGGGTCCACTTGAAGCTTTCTTT.

The rearrangement joins TRBV11-2 to TRBJ2-7; 12 nucleotides agree with TRBD2. From germline, CDR1 is SGHAT and CDR2 FQNNGV. Trimming cost V 6 bases and J 0 bases; bases outside gene matches: 3. The length of the CDR3 is 15 residues. The CDR3 reads CASSTSGRSSYEQYF. CDR3 in DNA: TGTGCCAGCAGTACTAGCGGGAGGTCCTCCTACGAGCAGTACTTC.

The chain recombines TRBV5-1 with TRBJ1-2; 8 bases fit TRBD1. V shed 4 bases and J 5 bases; nucleotides not matched to a gene: 10. The germline CDR1 and CDR2 sequences are SGHRS and YFSETQ. This CDR3 comprises 15 residues. The CDR3 reads CASSLRQGAHYGYTF. CDR3 DNA: TGCGCCAGCAGCCTCCGGCAGGGGGCGCATTATGGCTACACCTTC. The whole variable domain, remainder taken from reference TRBV5-1 and TRBJ1-2, is KAGVTQTPRYLIKTRGQQVTLSCSPISGHRSVSWYQQTPGQGLQFLFEYFSETQRNKGNFPGRFSGRQFSNSRSEMNVSTLELGDSALYLCASSLRQGAHYGYTFGSGTRLTVV.

A few counts support this clone. The chain is built from TRBV27 and TRBJ2-7; D might be TRBD2 (6 bases). Germline assignment: CDR1 MNHEY and CDR2 SMNVEV (reference sequence). Trimming took 9 bases from V and 0 from J, leaving 12 bases between them. The CDR3 totals 13 residues. CDR3 DNA sequence: TGTGCCAGTTCCGGGGGAACCTCCTACGAGCAGTACTTC. It yields the protein CASSGGTSYEQYF.

This chain joins TRBV5-1 and TRBJ1-3; 7 bases align to TRBD1. This CDR3 contains 15 residues. After removal of 0 bases from V and 2 bases from J, the junction contained 2 bases not matched to a gene. Per the germline V gene, CDR1 is SGHRS and CDR2 is YFSETQ. The CDR3 reads CASSLDRGPGNTIYF. CDR3 nucleotide sequence: TGCGCCAGCAGCTTGGACAGGGGACCTGGAAACACCATATATTTT.

The rearrangement joins TRBV6-5 to TRBJ2-7; 9 nucleotides agree with TRBD2. There are 15 residues in the CDR3. From germline, CDR1 is MNHEY and CDR2 SVGAGI. The V gene end was trimmed by 5 bases and the J gene end by 2 bases; junction bases not matched to a gene: 7. The CDR3 nucleotides read TGTGCCAGCAGTGTCGGACTAGCGACAGCCTACGAGCAGTACTTC. Translating gives CASSVGLATAYEQYF.

The gene calls are TRBV2 and TRBJ1-2; TRBD1 is a possible D gene (6 bases). The CDR3 length is 14 residues. Germline CDR1 and CDR2: SNHLY and FYNNEI. The ends were cut back, 3 bases at V and 4 bases at J, with 12 bases in the middle. The CDR3 sequence: CASSEGGQAYGYTF. The CDR3 region has the DNA TGTGCCAGCAGTGAGGGGGGGCAGGCCTATGGCTACACCTTC.

The rearrangement links TRBV7-3 to TRBJ1-1, with D tentatively TRBD1 (6 bases). V was trimmed by 2 bases and J by 1 base, leaving 8 bases between them. The CDR3 contains 14 residues. Germline V gives CDR1 SGHTA, CDR2 FQGTGA. DNA for the CDR3: TGTGCCAGCAGCTTAGACAGGACGAACACTGAAGCTTTCTTT. Its protein product is CASSLDRTNTEAFF.

The J gene is TRBJ1-1, the V gene TRBV11-3; D is uncertain. There are 13 residues in the CDR3. V lost 1 base to trimming and J lost 0 bases, with 3 bases between them. The germline V gene has CDR1 SGHNT and CDR2 YENEEA. CDR3 amino acids: CASSLALNTEAFF. In DNA, the CDR3 is TGTGCCAGCAGCTTAGCTCTGAACACTGAAGCTTTCTTT.

The chain recombines TRBV4-2 with TRBJ1-3, with 9 bases that match TRBD1. V lost 0 bases and J lost 0; bases outside the gene matches: 9. The CDR3 extends over 19 amino acids. The V gene's germline CDR1 is LGHNA and CDR2 YNFKEQ. In nucleotides, the CDR3 is TGTGCCAGCAGCCAAGATGCCCGGGACAGGGTCGGCTCTGGAAACACCATATATTTT. Protein: CASSQDARDRVGSGNTIYF.

This chain uses TRBV19 with TRBJ2-7; tentatively, D is TRBD1 (5 bases). V was pared by 1 base and J by 2 bases, with 9 bases between. The length of the CDR3 is 14 residues. Germline CDR1 LNHDA, CDR2 SQIVND (reference sequence). The chain's CDR3 is CASSIGTRAYEQYF. As DNA, the CDR3 is TGTGCCAGTAGTATAGGGACACGCGCCTACGAGCAGTACTTC.

The J gene is TRBJ2-5, the V gene TRBV18; D call uncertain. CDR1 is KGHSH, CDR2 LQKENI, per germline. The V gene lost 2 bases and the J gene lost 8 bases, with 27 bases spanning the gap. The CDR3 has 18 residues. CDR3 DNA: TGTGCCAGCTCACCAGTTTTGTTCGACTCTGACCACTTAGGAACCCAGTACTTC. It yields the protein CASSPVLFDSDHLGTQYF.

This chain joins TRBV30 and TRBJ1-2; TRBD1 aligns across 10 bases. The CDR3 runs 16 residues. CDR1 GTSNPN and CDR2 SVGIG come from the germline V gene (reference sequence). J gave up 2 bases and V 4 bases, and 10 bases lay outside the gene matches. The CDR3 coding sequence is TGTGCCTGGATTGGTCGGACAGGGGGAACGAACTATGGCTACACCTTC. The encoded protein is CAWIGRTGGTNYGYTF.

This chain connects TRBV11-3 to TRBJ2-7; 7 bases agree with TRBD2. The germline V gene has CDR1 SGHNT and CDR2 YENEEA. V lost 5 bases to trimming and J lost 1 base; unmatched junction nucleotides: 8. CDR3 length: 15 residues. CDR3 sequence: CASSPTAGESYEQYF. The CDR3 nucleotides are TGTGCCAGCAGCCCGACTGCGGGAGAATCCTACGAGCAGTACTTC.

The chain is built from TRBV2 and TRBJ2-7, with D tentatively TRBD2 (6 bases). From germline, CDR1 is SNHLY and CDR2 FYNNEI. This CDR3 is 13 amino acids long. The V gene lost 8 bases and the J gene lost 5 bases, with 16 bases spanning the gap. CDR3 region: CASPGGKVNEQYF. Written as DNA, the CDR3 is TGTGCCAGCCCTGGAGGGAAGGTCAACGAGCAGTACTTC. Full variable domain (remainder filled in from reference TRBV2 and TRBJ2-7): EPEVTQTPSHQVTQMGQEVILRCVPISNHLYFYWYRQILGQKVEFLVSFYNNEISEKSEIFDDQFSVERPDGSNFTLKIRSTKLEDSAMYFCASPGGKVNEQYFGPGTRLTVT.

The V gene is TRBV5-1, the J gene TRBJ2-5, with TRBD1 identical over 7 bases. The V gene end was trimmed by 2 bases and the J gene end by 3 bases; junction bases not matched to a gene: 4. CDR1 is SGHRS, CDR2 YFSETQ, per germline. The CDR3 is made up of 14 amino acids. Here the CDR3 DNA reads TGCGCCAGCAGCTTTCACAGGGGAAAAGAGACCCAGTACTTC. Its translation is CASSFHRGKETQYF.

The chain is built from TRBV13 and TRBJ2-1; D is ambiguous. The CDR3 is made up of 13 amino acids. From germline, CDR1 is PRHDT and CDR2 FYEKMQ (reference sequence). V was cut by 0 bases and J by 5 bases, with 5 bases left in between. CDR3 in DNA: TGTGCCAGCAGCTTAGGCCTACACAATGAGCAGTTCTTC. Its protein product is CASSLGLHNEQFF.

The chain is built from TRBV29-1 and TRBJ2-5; D gene unclear. The CDR3 spans 17 residues. V was cut by 0 bases and J by 0 bases, with 17 bases left in between. CDR1 is SQVTM, CDR2 ANQGSEA, per germline. The CDR3 DNA is TGCAGCGTTGAAGAACCAGAAATTAGCCGGTACCAAGAGACCCAGTACTTC. Its translation is CSVEEPEISRYQETQYF.

V and J are TRBV4-3 and TRBJ2-7, with D possibly TRBD1 on 5 matching bases. Per the germline V gene, CDR1 is LGHNA and CDR2 is YSLEER. The CDR3 runs 17 residues. The ends were cut back, 1 base at V and 3 bases at J, with 19 bases in the middle. This chain's CDR3 is CASSQVTAGSESYEQYF. The CDR3 DNA is TGCGCCAGCAGCCAAGTGACTGCAGGGTCTGAAAGCTACGAGCAGTACTTC.

The chain is built from TRBV11-3 and TRBJ1-2, with 7 positions matching TRBD1. This CDR3 is 13 amino acids long. The germline V gene has CDR1 SGHNT and CDR2 YENEEA. Trimming took 5 bases from V and 13 from J; bases not matched to a gene: 13. CDR3 amino acids: CASSPLTGLSLTF. Written as DNA, the CDR3 is TGTGCCAGCAGCCCCCTGACAGGGTTGAGTCTCACCTTC.

J is TRBJ2-7 and V is TRBV11-2; the match to TRBD2 covers 14 bases. This CDR3 has 14 amino acids. The V gene end was trimmed by 5 bases and the J gene end by 4 bases; junction bases not matched to a gene: 1. The germline gives CDR1 SGHAT, CDR2 FQNNGV. The CDR3 reads CASSGTSGSYEQYF. Here the CDR3 DNA reads TGTGCCAGCAGCGGGACTAGCGGGAGTTACGAGCAGTACTTC.

CDR3 sequence (DNA): TGTGCCAGCAGTGAGGTCATCGGGACAGTTAATGAAAAACTGTTTTTT. Translation: CASSEVIGTVNEKLFF. The chain recombines TRBV2 with TRBJ1-4, with 7 bases that match TRBD1. The ends lost 3 bases at V and 4 bases at J; junction bases unmatched: 8. Germline V gene sequence: CDR1 SNHLY, CDR2 FYNNEI. The CDR3 totals 16 residues. Drawing the rest from reference TRBV2 and TRBJ1-4, the complete variable domain is EPEVTQTPSHQVTQMGQEVILRCVPISNHLYFYWYRQILGQKVEFLVSFYNNEISEKSEIFDDQFSVERPDGSNFTLKIRSTKLEDSAMYFCASSEVIGTVNEKLFFGSGTQLSVL.

V gene TRBV14 combines with J gene TRBJ2-2, with unresolved D. Deletions cut 1 base from V and 3 bases from J, with 15 bases between. The length of the CDR3 is 17 residues. In germline, CDR1 is SGHDN, CDR2 FVKESK. Written as DNA, the CDR3 is TGTGCCAGCAGCCAAGTCATAGGCATCGGAGACACCGGGGAGCTGTTTTTT. This gives the protein CASSQVIGIGDTGELFF.